The 26 T cell receptor beta chains below come from one sample, sequenced in a study of cytomegalovirus exposure and HLA in healthy donors. PCR employed 60 Vbeta and 13 Jbeta primers. Assay used: immunoSEQ multiplex PCR; TCRdb lists only in-frame clones, some missing. The sample holds roughly 140,000 clones, around 77% seen once. The sample consisted of PBMCs. The receptors come from a woman aged 50 to 60 in good health and CMV-seronegative.

This clone was detected once. The gene calls are TRBV10-3 and TRBJ1-5, with D possibly being TRBD1 (6 bases). CDR1 ENHRY and CDR2 SYGVKD come from the germline V gene. There are 15 residues in the CDR3. Trimming stripped 2 bases from V and 1 base from J, with 9 bases between. The CDR3 nucleotides read TGTGCCATCAGTGAGGGCCAGGGGAGCAATCAGCCCCAGCATTTT. Residues: CAISEGQGSNQPQHF.

The chain couples TRBV19 to TRBJ1-1, with 12 bases that match TRBD1. Germline CDR1 and CDR2: LNHDA and SQIVND (reference sequence). The CDR3 runs to 15 residues. Losses at the gene ends were 7 bases for V and 4 bases for J; bases not matched to a gene: 7. The CDR3 here is CASTIGTGGITEAFF. Written as DNA, the CDR3 is TGTGCCAGTACTATCGGGACAGGGGGCATCACTGAAGCTTTCTTT.

The CDR3 nucleotides are TGCAGCGTTGAAGATCGACGGCAGGGCCAATATGGCTACACCTTC. Its protein is CSVEDRRQGQYGYTF. The chain couples TRBV29-1 to TRBJ1-2, with a possible D match to TRBD1 (5 bases). Germline V gene data show CDR1 as SQVTM and CDR2 as ANQGSEA. Trimming removed 0 bases at V and 5 bases at J, with 16 bases between. The CDR3 has 15 amino acids.

The chain recombines TRBV4-2 with TRBJ1-1; D not resolved. The CDR3 extends over 15 amino acids. Germline CDR1 is LGHNA and CDR2 is YNFKEQ. V was shortened by 4 bases and J by 5 bases, with 17 bases between the two germline ends. CDR3 residues: CASSPQKSGVTEAFF. CDR3 in DNA: TGTGCCAGCAGCCCCCAGAAATCCGGGGTAACTGAAGCTTTCTTT.

This sequence joins TRBV6-1 and TRBJ2-3; the D gene is possibly TRBD2 (6 bases). This CDR3 is built from 15 residues. The germline V and J ends were trimmed by 0 bases and 2 bases, with 9 bases remaining between them. CDR1 and CDR2 (germline): MNHNS, SASEGT. CDR3 amino acids: CASSEARGVTDTQYF. CDR3 bases: TGTGCCAGCAGTGAAGCTCGCGGGGTCACAGATACGCAGTATTTT.

The chain employs TRBV7-9 and TRBJ1-2; unclear D gene. The CDR3 spans 12 residues. V lost 2 bases, J lost 2 bases, and 3 bases lay in between. Looked up from germline, CDR1 is SEHNR and CDR2 is FQNEAQ (reference sequence). The CDR3 DNA reads TGTGCCAGCAGCTTACGGAACTATGGCTACACCTTC. Translated: CASSLRNYGYTF.

Here the CDR3 DNA reads TGTGCCAGCAGCTCTGGACTAGCGGGGGGATTTCAAGAGACCCAGTACTTC. Amino acid sequence: CASSSGLAGGFQETQYF. The rearrangement uses TRBV13 and TRBJ2-5; 14 bases line up with TRBD2. J lost 2 bases, V lost 4 bases, and 6 bases had no gene match. The CDR3 extends over 17 amino acids. CDR1 is PRHDT and CDR2 is FYEKMQ in the germline V gene (reference sequence).

The chain recombines TRBV27 with TRBJ2-1, with TRBD2 as a possible D gene (5 bases). The CDR3 sequence is 14 residues long. The V gene lost 9 bases and the J gene lost 0 bases, with 12 bases spanning the gap. Germline-derived CDR1 and CDR2 are MNHEY and SMNVEV (reference sequence). The CDR3 region is CASRTASSYNEQFF. The CDR3 DNA reads as TGTGCCAGTAGGACTGCCAGCTCCTACAATGAGCAGTTCTTC.

CDR3 in DNA: TGTGCCAGCAGCGTAGGGGTCGGGGTCTATGAGCAGTTCTTC. Its protein is CASSVGVGVYEQFF. The chain employs TRBV9 and TRBJ2-1; tentative D call: TRBD2 (5 bases). Germline V CDR1 and CDR2: SGDLS, YYNGEE. The CDR3 loop spans 14 amino acids. The germline V and J ends were trimmed by 0 bases and 8 bases, with 12 bases remaining between them. The full variable domain, in which reference TRBV9 and TRBJ2-1 provide the parts outside the CDR3, is DSGVTQTPKHLITATGQRVTLRCSPRSGDLSVYWYQQSLDQGLQFLIQYYNGEERAKGNILERFSAQQFPDLHSELNLSSLELGDSALYFCASSVGVGVYEQFFGPGTRLTVL.

The rearrangement links TRBV7-9 to TRBJ2-5, with a weak D call TRBD1 (5 bases). The V end was cut by 1 base, the J end by 4 bases, with 10 bases between. Per the germline V gene, CDR1 is SEHNR and CDR2 is FQNEAQ (reference sequence). This CDR3 contains 14 residues. CDR3 nucleotide sequence: TGTGCCAGCAGCTTAGGGGGCGGACGAGAGACCCAGTACTTC. Amino acid sequence: CASSLGGGRETQYF.

This sequence joins TRBV13 and TRBJ1-4; 8 bases align to TRBD1. The germline CDR1 and CDR2 sequences are PRHDT and FYEKMQ (reference sequence). With V trimmed by 2 bases and J by 8 bases, 4 bases remained unmatched. This CDR3 spans 14 amino acids. The DNA of the CDR3 is TGTGCCAGCAGCTTAAATACAGGGGGGGAAAAACTGTTTTTT. Translated, it gives CASSLNTGGEKLFF.

The rearrangement links TRBV7-9 to TRBJ2-7, with 7 positions matching TRBD2. Germline V lookup: CDR1 SEHNR, CDR2 FQNEAQ (reference sequence). V lost 5 bases and J lost 2; bases outside the gene matches: 12. The CDR3 runs to 16 residues. Here the CDR3 reads CASSTGGSGRAYEQYF. The CDR3 DNA reads TGTGCCAGCAGCACCGGAGGTAGCGGGCGCGCCTACGAGCAGTACTTC.

The J gene is TRBJ2-7, the V gene TRBV15, with D possibly being TRBD2 (6 bases). Trimming removed 1 base from V and 6 bases from J, with 10 bases in between. CDR1 is LNHNV, CDR2 YYDKDF, per germline (reference sequence). The CDR3 runs to 13 residues. The CDR3 DNA follows: TGTGCCACCAGCAGAGTGTCGGAGGGCGAGCAGTACTTC. Protein: CATSRVSEGEQYF.

The rearrangement links TRBV5-6 to TRBJ2-7; 11 bases map to TRBD2. V shed 4 bases, J shed 2 bases, and the junction held 5 bases outside the gene matches. The length of the CDR3 is 15 residues. CDR1 is SGHDT, CDR2 YYEEEE, per germline. The CDR3: CASSALAGATYEQYF. The CDR3 DNA reads as TGTGCCAGCAGCGCACTAGCGGGGGCCACCTACGAGCAGTACTTC.

The CDR3 loop is CASSLEAPGGSYEQYF. CDR3 coding DNA: TGTGCCAGCAGCTTAGAGGCGCCCGGAGGCTCCTACGAGCAGTACTTC. The chain has TRBV7-8 and TRBJ2-7; D may be TRBD2 (5 bases). This CDR3 is 16 amino acids long. V lost 1 base, J lost 0 bases, and 13 bases lay in between. Per germline, CDR1 SGHVS and CDR2 FQNEAQ.

The chain carries TRBV7-8 and TRBJ1-2, with TRBD1 identical over 9 bases. The germline V gene has CDR1 SGHVS and CDR2 FQNEAQ. The V and J ends lost 3 bases and 6 bases, in that order; junction bases with no gene match: 8. The CDR3 extends over 15 amino acids. The CDR3 DNA sequence: TGTGCCAGCAGCTTTTCCGGGACAGGGCTGGATGGCTACACCTTC. Its translation: CASSFSGTGLDGYTF.

This clone occurred once. This chain joins TRBV30 and TRBJ2-7, with 7 positions matching TRBD1. Germline V gene data show CDR1 as GTSNPN and CDR2 as SVGIG (reference sequence). CDR3 length: 13 residues. The trim removed 2 bases at V and 3 bases at J, leaving 4 bases unmatched. CDR3 protein: CAWSLTGIYEQYF. CDR3 DNA sequence: TGTGCCTGGAGTCTGACAGGGATCTACGAGCAGTACTTC.

The count of this clone is one. This chain joins TRBV30 and TRBJ2-5; 7 nucleotides agree with TRBD1. The germline V gene has CDR1 GTSNPN and CDR2 SVGIG (reference sequence). The CDR3 covers 14 residues. Trimming cost V 3 bases and J 5 bases; bases outside gene matches: 9. CDR3 sequence reads: CAWSRGTAGETQYF. The CDR3 bases are TGTGCCTGGAGCCGTGGGACAGCAGGGGAGACCCAGTACTTC.

J is TRBJ2-4 and V is TRBV1; no DNA check was done on the table's D call, TRBD2. TRBV1 is listed as a pseudogene. CDR3 size: 16 residues. CDR3 nucleotides: TGCACCAGCAGCGGGACTAGAGGCCCAGCCAAAAACATTCAGTACTTC. This translates into CTSSGTRGPAKNIQYF.

The V and J genes are TRBV7-9 and TRBJ2-3; 7 bases line up with TRBD1. The CDR3 spans 17 residues. Germline lookup yields CDR1 SEHNR and CDR2 FQNEAQ (reference sequence). J was trimmed by 0 bases and V by 1 base; bases with no gene match: 7. CDR3 amino acids: CASSLVGQYRSTDTQYF. CDR3 DNA sequence: TGTGCCAGCAGCTTAGTGGGACAGTACCGTAGCACAGATACGCAGTATTTT.

A few counts support this clone. The chain combines TRBV6-6 with TRBJ2-5; 8 nucleotides agree with TRBD2. Germline V gene sequence: CDR1 MNHNY, CDR2 SVGAGI (reference sequence). This CDR3 region has 15 residues. J was trimmed by 4 bases and V by 2 bases; bases with no gene match: 6. The CDR3 region is CASSYASGGPETQYF. CDR3 sequence (DNA): TGTGCCAGCAGTTACGCTTCGGGAGGGCCAGAGACCCAGTACTTC.

V usage is TRBV6-1 and J usage is TRBJ1-1; no firm D call. CDR1 is MNHNS and CDR2 is SASEGT in the germline V gene. Trimming cost V 6 bases and J 10 bases, with 9 bases left between them. The CDR3 has 10 residues. CDR3 in amino acids: CASREVGAFF. The CDR3 DNA reads TGTGCCAGCAGGGAGGTTGGAGCTTTCTTT.

This chain uses TRBV10-3 with TRBJ1-6; 8 nucleotides match TRBD1. The V and J ends lost 10 bases and 8 bases, in that order; junction bases with no gene match: 10. CDR3 size: 14 residues. In germline, CDR1 is ENHRY, CDR2 SYGVKD. This chain's CDR3 is CATRTGLQDSPLHF. As DNA, the CDR3 is TGTGCCACGAGGACAGGGCTACAGGATTCACCCCTCCACTTT.

The chain recombines TRBV25-1 with TRBJ2-5; TRBD1 might be the D (6 bases). The end of the DNA aligns better with TRBJ2-7, so the J call may be wrong. CDR3 length equals 13 residues. The germline CDR1 and CDR2 sequences are MGHDK and SYGVNS. In DNA, the CDR3 is TGTGCCAGCAGTGAACTCGAGGGGGACGAGCAGTACTTC. This gives the protein CASSELEGDEQYF.

The sample holds a few counts of this clone. The CDR3: CASSVGPGTADTQYF. DNA for the CDR3: TGTGCCAGCAGCGTAGGGCCGGGGACAGCAGATACGCAGTATTTT. J is TRBJ2-3 and V is TRBV9; 7 bases are shared with TRBD1. Germline V lookup: CDR1 SGDLS, CDR2 YYNGEE. The ends lost 0 bases at V and 4 bases at J; junction bases unmatched: 5. The CDR3 contains 15 residues.

The rearrangement links TRBV13 to TRBJ1-6; D might be TRBD1 (6 bases). CDR1 PRHDT and CDR2 FYEKMQ come from the germline V gene (reference sequence). The CDR3 sequence is 17 residues long. Trimming took 4 bases from V and 8 from J, leaving 21 bases between them. CDR3 protein: CASSSRNTQGLYSPLHF. Here the CDR3 DNA reads TGTGCCAGCAGCTCCCGAAATACACAGGGTTTGTATTCACCCCTCCACTTT.